These 28 T cell receptor beta chains were sequenced from one sample in a study of OX40 agonist ivuxolimab in advanced cancers. Some clones are missing from TCRdb's copy, which holds only in-frame ones; the method was immunoSEQ multiplex PCR. The sample yields about 77,000 clones, around 85% seen once. The sequencing here drew on CD4+ or CD8+ T cells sorted from blood, taken in a trial of the OX40 agonist ivuxolimab. The source of these receptors is an adult with an advanced solid tumor such as melanoma, head and neck, liver or kidney cancer.

The chain employs TRBV5-4 and TRBJ2-7; D remains unclear. The germline V gene has CDR1 SGHNT and CDR2 YYREEE (reference sequence). The CDR3 contains 14 residues. The V and J ends lost 5 bases and 2 bases respectively, with 14 bases between them. DNA for the CDR3: TGTGCCAGCAGTCTAGGCGACTCGACCTACGAGCAGTACTTC. Translating gives CASSLGDSTYEQYF.

This rearrangement joins TRBV29-1 to TRBJ2-1, with D possibly matching TRBD1 (7 bases). From germline, CDR1 is SQVTM and CDR2 ANQGSEA. The CDR3 extends over 14 amino acids. The germline V and J ends were trimmed by 4 bases and 5 bases, with 15 bases remaining between them. The CDR3 DNA sequence: TGCAGCGTTGCGCCCAGGGGGAGGAACAATGAGCAGTTCTTC. This codes for CSVAPRGRNNEQFF.

Remarks on this clone: At the DNA level, this CDR3 is encoded by other sequences in the same sample as well. The chain employs TRBV7-2 and TRBJ1-6; the D is unclear. The germline CDR1 and CDR2 sequences are SGHTA and FQGNSA. Trimming took off 3 bases at V and 7 bases at J, with 10 bases between the two ends. The CDR3 has 14 amino acids. Here the CDR3 DNA reads TGTGCCAGCAGCTTGCCCGACCCGAATTCACCCCTCCACTTT. Protein product: CASSLPDPNSPLHF. The variable domain in full, with the rest retrieved from reference TRBV7-2 and TRBJ1-6, is GAGVSQSPSNKVTEKGKDVELRCDPISGHTALYWYRQSLGQGLEFLIYFQGNSAPDKSGLPSDRFSAERTGGSVSTLTIQRTQQEDSAVYLCASSLPDPNSPLHFGNGTRLTVT.

The chain recombines TRBV7-9 with TRBJ2-7; D tentatively fits TRBD1 or TRBD2 (5 bases each). V lost 4 bases to trimming and J lost 7 bases, with 20 bases between them. The germline gives CDR1 SEHNR, CDR2 FQNEAQ (reference sequence). This CDR3 contains 15 residues. CDR3 loop: CASSWKAARWGEQYF. The CDR3 DNA sequence: TGTGCCAGCAGCTGGAAGGCAGCCCGATGGGGGGAGCAGTACTTC.

This CDR3 reads CASSLDRSYEQYF. CDR3 DNA: TGTGCCAGCAGCCTGGACAGATCTTACGAGCAGTACTTC. This chain joins TRBV7-6 and TRBJ2-7, with D perhaps matching TRBD1 (6 bases). V was cut by 5 bases and J by 4 bases, with 12 bases left in between. CDR1 and CDR2 (germline): SGHVS, FNYEAQ. The CDR3 has 13 amino acids. Full variable domain (rest looked up from reference TRBV7-6 and TRBJ2-7): GAGVSQSPRYKVTKRGQDVALRCDPISGHVSLYWYRQALGQGPEFLTYFNYEAQQDKSGLPNDRFSAERPEGSISTLTIQRTEQRDSAMYRCASSLDRSYEQYFGPGTRLTVT.

The chain couples TRBV4-3 to TRBJ2-5; D gene ambiguous. CDR3 length equals 18 residues. The V and J ends lost 4 bases and 1 base respectively, with 22 bases between them. Per germline, CDR1 LGHNA and CDR2 YSLEER. For the CDR3, the DNA is TGCGCCAGCAGCCTCCAAGATAGGGAAAAGAGAGCCCAAGAGACCCAGTACTTC. Translation gives CASSLQDREKRAQETQYF.

As concerns this clone: The sample carries other DNA sequences with the same CDR3. The chain links TRBV18 to TRBJ1-1, with D possibly matching TRBD1 (5 bases). The CDR3 consists of 13 residues. Germline loops: CDR1 KGHSH, CDR2 LQKENI. Trimming cost V 3 bases and J 0 bases, with 5 bases left between them. CDR3 loop: CASSPGLNTEAFF. DNA for the CDR3: TGTGCCAGCTCACCGGGACTGAACACTGAAGCTTTCTTT.

The chain couples TRBV28 to TRBJ1-1; D remains unclear. Trimming took 0 bases from V and 1 from J, leaving 6 bases between them. The CDR3 totals 14 residues. Germline V gene sequence: CDR1 MDHEN, CDR2 SYDVKM. The CDR3, as DNA: TGTGCCAGCAGTTTATGGAGCGGGAACACTGAAGCTTTCTTT. Amino acid sequence: CASSLWSGNTEAFF.

The V gene is TRBV9, the J gene TRBJ1-3; no clear D gene. This CDR3 comprises 15 residues. V lost 0 bases, J lost 2 bases, and 9 bases lay in between. Germline V CDR1 and CDR2: SGDLS, YYNGEE. Here the CDR3 DNA reads TGTGCCAGCAGCGTAGACCCAGGCGCTGGAAACACCATATATTTT. It codes for CASSVDPGAGNTIYF.

The rearrangement uses TRBV19 and TRBJ2-7; 9 nucleotides line up with TRBD1. The CDR3 extends over 14 amino acids. The ends lost 2 bases at V and 3 bases at J; junction bases unmatched: 2. CDR1 is LNHDA and CDR2 is SQIVND in the germline V gene (reference sequence). CDR3 nucleotides: TGTGCCAGTAGTATACCGGGACAGGGCTACGAGCAGTACTTC. It is translated as CASSIPGQGYEQYF.

J is TRBJ2-3 and V is TRBV7-2; perhaps TRBD2 as D (6 bases). Germline V lookup: CDR1 SGHTA, CDR2 FQGNSA. The germline V and J ends were trimmed by 1 base and 5 bases, with 16 bases remaining between them. This CDR3 has 16 amino acids. The CDR3 bases are TGTGCCAGCAGCTTAGGGACTAAACGCCAGAGAGATACGCAGTATTTT. It encodes CASSLGTKRQRDTQYF.

This clone was seen only a few times. This rearrangement joins TRBV2 to TRBJ1-1; TRBD1 might be the D (5 bases). The CDR3 consists of 14 residues. V shed 6 bases and J shed 2 bases, with 13 bases lying between them. Germline-derived CDR1 and CDR2 are SNHLY and FYNNEI. CDR3 region: CASSELDTNTEAFF. CDR3 DNA sequence: TGTGCCAGCAGCGAGTTGGACACTAACACTGAAGCTTTCTTT.

This clone occurred once. J is TRBJ2-1 and V is TRBV18, with no clear D. V lost 5 bases, J lost 1 base, and 12 bases lay in between. The CDR3 is made up of 15 amino acids. The V gene's germline CDR1 is KGHSH and CDR2 LQKENI. Here the CDR3 reads CASSKDGRSYNEQFF. The CDR3 region has the DNA TGTGCCAGCTCAAAGGACGGCCGGTCCTACAATGAGCAGTTCTTC. The variable domain in full, completed from reference TRBV18 and TRBJ2-1, reads NAGVMQNPRHLVRRRGQEARLRCSPMKGHSHVYWYRQLPEEGLKFMVYLQKENIIDESGMPKERFSAEFPKEGPSILRIQQVVRGDSAAYFCASSKDGRSYNEQFFGPGTRLTVL.

The CDR3 region is CAWSVQGDYGYTF. The CDR3 bases are TGTGCCTGGAGTGTACAGGGGGACTATGGCTACACCTTC. The chain carries TRBV30 and TRBJ1-2; the match to TRBD1 covers 8 bases. The CDR3 sequence is 13 residues long. Trimming cost V 0 bases and J 3 bases; bases outside gene matches: 0. Germline lookup yields CDR1 GTSNPN and CDR2 SVGIG (reference sequence).

The V and J genes are TRBV28 and TRBJ2-5; D is ambiguous. The germline V and J ends were trimmed by 7 bases and 5 bases, with 14 bases remaining between them. This CDR3 is 13 amino acids long. Germline loops: CDR1 MDHEN, CDR2 SYDVKM. Written as DNA, the CDR3 is TGTGCCAGCACCCCCAGTGTACGGGAGACCCAGTACTTC. Protein sequence: CASTPSVRETQYF.

The J gene is TRBJ1-1, the V gene TRBV29-1; TRBD1 is a possible D gene (6 bases). Germline V gene sequence: CDR1 SQVTM, CDR2 ANQGSEA. V gave up 4 bases and J gave up 2 bases, with 11 bases separating them. The CDR3 length is 13 residues. This CDR3 reads CSVVTGGNTEAFF. The CDR3 DNA reads as TGCAGCGTTGTGACAGGTGGAAACACTGAAGCTTTCTTT.

The chain recombines TRBV6-6 with TRBJ1-5; 8 positions match TRBD1. Germline CDR1 MNHNY, CDR2 SVGAGI (reference sequence). The CDR3 runs to 13 residues. The J segment lost 4 bases and the V segment lost 6 bases, leaving 2 bases of the junction unmatched. The CDR3, as DNA: TGTGCCAGCAGGGGACAGGCTAATCAGCCCCAGCATTTT. The encoded protein is CASRGQANQPQHF.

J is TRBJ1-1 and V is TRBV10-3; unclear D gene. The germline V gene has CDR1 ENHRY and CDR2 SYGVKD. CDR3 size: 17 residues. Trimming shortened V by 5 bases and J by 0 bases, and 19 bases separated the two germline ends. CDR3 sequence: CAISQRVGRRMNTEAFF. The CDR3 nucleotides read TGTGCCATCAGTCAGAGGGTGGGCAGAAGAATGAACACTGAAGCTTTCTTT.

This clone came up a few times. V gene TRBV5-1 combines with J gene TRBJ2-6, with TRBD1 identical over 7 bases. V shed 2 bases, J shed 2 bases, and the junction held 1 base outside the gene matches. The CDR3 totals 15 residues. Germline values: CDR1 SGHRS, CDR2 YFSETQ. CDR3 sequence reads: CASSFDRAGANVLTF. The CDR3 coding sequence is TGCGCCAGCAGCTTTGACAGGGCTGGGGCCAACGTCCTGACTTTC.

This clone was detected once. The genes are TRBV5-5 and TRBJ2-7; D not certain. Trimming removed 0 bases at V and 2 bases at J, with 3 bases between. The germline gives CDR1 SGHKS, CDR2 YYEKEE (reference sequence). The length of the CDR3 is 12 residues. The CDR3 nucleotides are TGTGCCAGCAGCTTGGGTACCTACGAGCAGTACTTC. Residues: CASSLGTYEQYF.

This clone appeared once. The chain is built from TRBV7-2 and TRBJ2-2; 9 bases line up with TRBD2. The junction had 4 bases not matched to a gene; V was cut back by 1 base and J by 1 base. This CDR3 is built from 17 residues. The V gene's germline CDR1 is SGHTA and CDR2 FQGNSA. CDR3 sequence (DNA): TGTGCCAGCAGCTTAGAGCTAGCGGGGAAGAACACCGGGGAGCTGTTTTTT. Translating it yields CASSLELAGKNTGELFF.

This sequence joins TRBV6-1 and TRBJ2-1; D might be TRBD1 or TRBD2, each matching 5 bases. Germline V lookup: CDR1 MNHNS, CDR2 SASEGT. This CDR3 comprises 13 residues. Trimming pared 4 bases from V and 10 bases from J, leaving 14 bases between. CDR3 in amino acids: CASSVWGSVEQFF. In nucleotides, the CDR3 is TGTGCCAGCAGTGTTTGGGGGTCCGTGGAGCAGTTCTTC.

The chain joins TRBV9 to TRBJ2-2; tentatively, D is TRBD2 (7 bases). Trimming shortened V by 0 bases and J by 4 bases, and 13 bases separated the two germline ends. This CDR3 has 16 amino acids. Per germline, CDR1 SGDLS and CDR2 YYNGEE. In DNA, the CDR3 is TGTGCCAGCAGCGTAGCCATAGGGGGGGCCACCGGGGAGCTGTTTTTT. Protein: CASSVAIGGATGELFF.

V and J are TRBV11-3 and TRBJ2-1; 10 bases line up with TRBD1. V gave up 4 bases and J gave up 6 bases; unmatched junction bases: 6. The CDR3 has 15 amino acids. CDR1 and CDR2 (germline): SGHNT, YENEEA. The CDR3 nucleotides read TGTGCCAGCAGCTCGGGACAGGGGTCGACCAATGAGCAGTTCTTC. As protein: CASSSGQGSTNEQFF. The entire variable domain, with the rest obtained from reference TRBV11-3 and TRBJ2-1, is as follows: EAGVVQSPRYKIIEKKQPVAFWCNPISGHNTLYWYLQNLGQGPELLIRYENEEAVDDSQLPKDRFSAERLKGVDSTLKIQPAELGDSAVYLCASSSGQGSTNEQFFGPGTRLTVL.

The chain carries TRBV2 and TRBJ2-2; D is perhaps TRBD1 or TRBD2 (5 bases each). The V end was cut by 4 bases, the J end by 6 bases, with 9 bases between. Germline V CDR1 and CDR2: SNHLY, FYNNEI. The CDR3 extends over 13 amino acids. CDR3: CASSAGPPGELFF. In DNA form, the CDR3 reads TGTGCCAGCAGTGCGGGGCCTCCCGGGGAGCTGTTTTTT. The entire variable domain, with the rest obtained from reference TRBV2 and TRBJ2-2, is as follows: EPEVTQTPSHQVTQMGQEVILRCVPISNHLYFYWYRQILGQKVEFLVSFYNNEISEKSEIFDDQFSVERPDGSNFTLKIRSTKLEDSAMYFCASSAGPPGELFFGEGSRLTVL.

This clone was seen only once. V usage is TRBV7-2 and J usage is TRBJ1-1; D is possibly TRBD1 (6 bases). The CDR3 runs 13 residues. V lost 1 base and J 4 bases, leaving 7 bases between the germline ends. Germline CDR1 SGHTA, CDR2 FQGNSA. The CDR3: CASSLVGATEAFF. The CDR3 DNA sequence: TGTGCCAGCAGCTTAGTGGGGGCCACTGAAGCTTTCTTT.

The chain recombines TRBV19 with TRBJ1-5; D is uncertain. In germline, CDR1 is LNHDA, CDR2 SQIVND (reference sequence). The V end lost 5 bases, the J end lost 0 bases, and 14 bases lay between the germline ends. The CDR3 consists of 16 residues. The chain's CDR3 is CASSSLEAGSNQPQHF. CDR3 nucleotide sequence: TGTGCCAGTAGTTCCCTCGAGGCCGGTAGCAATCAGCCCCAGCATTTT.

This clone was counted a single time. The chain employs TRBV5-1 and TRBJ1-1; D uncertain. CDR3 length: 13 residues. The V end was cut by 7 bases, the J end by 1 base, with 11 bases between. From germline, CDR1 is SGHRS and CDR2 YFSETQ. CDR3 in amino acids: CASGPTANTEAFF. The DNA for the CDR3 is TGCGCCAGCGGCCCTACAGCGAACACTGAAGCTTTCTTT. The full variable domain, completed using reference TRBV5-1 and TRBJ1-1, is KAGVTQTPRYLIKTRGQQVTLSCSPISGHRSVSWYQQTPGQGLQFLFEYFSETQRNKGNFPGRFSGRQFSNSRSEMNVSTLELGDSALYLCASGPTANTEAFFGQGTRLTVV.